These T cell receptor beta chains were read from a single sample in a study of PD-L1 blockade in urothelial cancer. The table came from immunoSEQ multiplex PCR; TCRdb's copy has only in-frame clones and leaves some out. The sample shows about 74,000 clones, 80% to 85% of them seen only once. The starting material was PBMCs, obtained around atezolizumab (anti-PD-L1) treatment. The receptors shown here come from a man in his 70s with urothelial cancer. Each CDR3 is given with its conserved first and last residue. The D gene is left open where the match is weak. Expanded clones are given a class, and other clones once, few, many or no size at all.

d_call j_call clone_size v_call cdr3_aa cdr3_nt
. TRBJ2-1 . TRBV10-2 CASNGQSSYNEQFF TGCGCCAGCAACGGACAGAGCTCCTACAATGAGCAGTTCTTC
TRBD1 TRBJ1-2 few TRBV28 CASSLTGNYGYTF TGTGCCAGCAGCCTGACAGGGAACTATGGCTACACCTTC
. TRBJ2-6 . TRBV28 CASSLIGSTGWFNVLTF TGTGCCAGCAGTTTAATAGGATCCACCGGGTGGTTCAACGTCCTGACTTTC
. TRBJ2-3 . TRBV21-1 CASRKGLAGAGYTQYF TGTGCCAGCAGAAAGGGACTAGCGGGAGCGGGTTATACGCAGTATTTT
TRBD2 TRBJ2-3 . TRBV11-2 CASSPGLAGSGGDTQYF TGTGCCAGCAGCCCGGGACTAGCGGGATCTGGAGGGGATACGCAGTATTTT
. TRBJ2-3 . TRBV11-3 CASSSRVLDTQYF TGTGCCAGCAGCTCCCGGGTCCTCGATACGCAGTATTTT
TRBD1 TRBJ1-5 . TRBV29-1 CSVGQGSNQPQHF TGCAGCGTTGGACAGGGAAGCAATCAGCCCCAGCATTTT
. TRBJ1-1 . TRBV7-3 CASSLDSDTEAFF TGTGCCAGCAGCTTGGACAGTGACACTGAAGCTTTCTTT
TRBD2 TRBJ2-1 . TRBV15 CATSRPDRTSFYYNEQFF TGTGCCACCAGCAGACCAGATAGGACTAGCTTTTATTACAATGAGCAGTTCTTC
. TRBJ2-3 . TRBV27 CASSLVAGPDTQYF TGTGCCAGCAGTTTAGTTGCGGGCCCCGATACGCAGTATTTT
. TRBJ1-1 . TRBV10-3 CAITGGALNTEAFF TGTGCCATCACGGGGGGGGCGTTGAACACTGAAGCTTTCTTT
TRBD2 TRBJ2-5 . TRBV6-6 CASSISGSTETQYF TGTGCCAGCAGTATTAGCGGGAGTACGGAGACCCAGTACTTC
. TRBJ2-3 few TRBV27 CASSLAGIATDTQYF TGTGCCAGCAGTTTAGCGGGGATAGCTACGGATACGCAGTATTTT
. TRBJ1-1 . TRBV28 CASSPGGNTEAFF TGTGCCAGCAGCCCTGGAGGGAACACTGAAGCTTTCTTT
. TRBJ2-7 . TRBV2 CASTQWRDDEQYF TGTGCCAGCACTCAGTGGAGAGACGACGAGCAGTACTTC
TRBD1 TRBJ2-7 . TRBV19 CASSLSFGQGARNEQYF TGTGCCAGTAGTCTCAGTTTCGGCCAGGGGGCGCGGAACGAGCAGTACTTC
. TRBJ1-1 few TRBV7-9 CATYSPDTEAFF TGTGCCACCTACTCCCCCGACACTGAAGCTTTCTTT
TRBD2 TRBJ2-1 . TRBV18 CASSPLEAGGPSKQFF TGTGCCAGCTCACCACTCGAGGCGGGAGGGCCGAGTAAGCAGTTCTTC
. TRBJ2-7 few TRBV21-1 CASPNGHLYEQYF TGTGCCAGCCCAAACGGACATTTATACGAGCAGTACTTC
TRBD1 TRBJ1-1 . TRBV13 CASSSGQVFNTEAFF TGTGCCAGCAGCTCAGGACAGGTATTCAACACTGAAGCTTTCTTT
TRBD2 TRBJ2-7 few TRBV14 CASSPIRLAGGPGYEQYF TGTGCCAGCAGCCCGATTCGACTAGCGGGAGGGCCGGGCTACGAGCAGTACTTC
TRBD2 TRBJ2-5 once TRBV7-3 CASSLSGTSGQETQYF TGTGCCAGCAGCTTATCCGGGACTAGCGGACAAGAGACCCAGTACTTC
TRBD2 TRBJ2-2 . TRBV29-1 CSVGLAGVPGVYTGELFF TGCAGCGTGGGACTAGCGGGGGTTCCTGGGGTGTACACCGGGGAGCTGTTTTTT
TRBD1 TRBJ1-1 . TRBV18 CASSPGTGFQAFF TGTGCCAGCTCCCCCGGGACAGGGTTTCAGGCTTTCTTT
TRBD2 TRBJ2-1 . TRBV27 CASSLGAGELANEQFF TGTGCCAGCAGTTTAGGAGCGGGAGAGTTGGCCAATGAGCAGTTCTTC
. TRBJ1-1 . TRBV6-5 CASSPYTEAFF TGTGCCAGCAGCCCCTACACTGAAGCTTTCTTT
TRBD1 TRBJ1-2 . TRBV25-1 CASSVTGDYGYTF TGTGCCAGCAGTGTTACAGGGGACTATGGCTACACCTTC
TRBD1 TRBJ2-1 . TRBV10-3 CAIGQGPHRGEQFF TGTGCCATCGGCCAGGGTCCCCACAGGGGTGAGCAGTTCTTC
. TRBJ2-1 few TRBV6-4 CASSPGDGDPYNEQFF TGTGCCAGCTCCCCGGGGGATGGCGATCCCTACAATGAGCAGTTCTTC
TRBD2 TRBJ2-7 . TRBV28 CASTGTTYYEQYF TGTGCCAGCACCGGGACTACCTACTACGAGCAGTACTTC
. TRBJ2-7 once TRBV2 CASSGETGVSGTSYEQYF TGTGCCAGCAGTGGGGAAACAGGGGTTAGCGGGACCTCCTACGAGCAGTACTTC
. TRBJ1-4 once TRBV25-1 CASSELGATNEKLFF TGTGCCAGCAGTGAATTAGGGGCAACTAATGAAAAACTGTTTTTT
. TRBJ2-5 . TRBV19 CASSGRPTQETQYF TGTGCCAGTAGCGGGAGACCAACTCAAGAGACCCAGTACTTC
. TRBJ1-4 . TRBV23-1 CASTTGRADEKLFF TGCGCCAGCACCACAGGGAGGGCGGATGAAAAACTGTTTTTT
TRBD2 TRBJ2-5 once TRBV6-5 CASSYSASGQETQYF TGTGCCAGCAGTTACTCGGCTAGCGGACAAGAGACCCAGTACTTC
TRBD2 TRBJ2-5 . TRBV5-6 CASSFPSGTETQYF TGTGCCAGCAGCTTCCCTAGCGGGACGGAGACCCAGTACTTC